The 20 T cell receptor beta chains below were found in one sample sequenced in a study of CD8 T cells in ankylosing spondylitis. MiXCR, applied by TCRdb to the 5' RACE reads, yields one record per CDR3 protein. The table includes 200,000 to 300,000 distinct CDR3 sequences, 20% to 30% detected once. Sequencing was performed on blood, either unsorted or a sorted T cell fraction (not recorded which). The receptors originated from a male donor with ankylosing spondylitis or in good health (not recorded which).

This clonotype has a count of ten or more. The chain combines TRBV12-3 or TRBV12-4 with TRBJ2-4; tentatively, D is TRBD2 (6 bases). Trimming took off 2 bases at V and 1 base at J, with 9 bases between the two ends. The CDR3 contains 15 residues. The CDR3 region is CASSLLEGAKNIQYF. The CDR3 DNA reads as TGTGCCAGCAGTTTACTGGAGGGGGCCAAAAACATTCAGTACTTC.

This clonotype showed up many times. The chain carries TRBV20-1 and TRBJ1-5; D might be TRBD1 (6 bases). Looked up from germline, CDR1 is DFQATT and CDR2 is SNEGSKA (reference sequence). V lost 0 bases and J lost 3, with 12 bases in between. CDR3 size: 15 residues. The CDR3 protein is CSARDPRQVNQPQHF. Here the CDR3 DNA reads TGCAGTGCTAGAGATCCTAGACAGGTCAATCAGCCCCAGCATTTT.

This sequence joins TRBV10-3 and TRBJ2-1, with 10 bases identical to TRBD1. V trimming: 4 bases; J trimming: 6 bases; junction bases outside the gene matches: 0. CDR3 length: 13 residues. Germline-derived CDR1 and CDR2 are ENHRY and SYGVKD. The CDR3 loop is CAISGTGGNEQFF. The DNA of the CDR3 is TGTGCCATCAGTGGGACAGGGGGCAATGAGCAGTTCTTC.

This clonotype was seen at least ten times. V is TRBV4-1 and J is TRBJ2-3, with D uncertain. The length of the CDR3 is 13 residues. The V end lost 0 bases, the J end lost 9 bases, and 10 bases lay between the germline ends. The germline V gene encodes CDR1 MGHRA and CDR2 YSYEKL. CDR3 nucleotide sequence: TGCGCCAGCAGCCAAGATCGTGGATCCACGCAGTATTTT. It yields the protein CASSQDRGSTQYF.

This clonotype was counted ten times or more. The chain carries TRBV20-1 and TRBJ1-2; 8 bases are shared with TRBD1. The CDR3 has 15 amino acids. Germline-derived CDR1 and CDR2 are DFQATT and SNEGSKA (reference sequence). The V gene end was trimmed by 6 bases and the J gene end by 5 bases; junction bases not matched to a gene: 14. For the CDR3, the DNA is TGCAGTGCAACACAGGGGCAGGGGGCTAGTTATGGCTACACCTTC. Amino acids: CSATQGQGASYGYTF.

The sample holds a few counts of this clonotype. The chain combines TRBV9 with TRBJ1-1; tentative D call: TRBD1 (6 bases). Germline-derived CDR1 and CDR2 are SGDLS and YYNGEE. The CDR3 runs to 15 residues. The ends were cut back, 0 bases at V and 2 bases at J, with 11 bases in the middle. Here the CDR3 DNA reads TGTGCCAGCAGCGTAGGTGGGGGCCACAACACTGAAGCTTTCTTT. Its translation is CASSVGGGHNTEAFF.

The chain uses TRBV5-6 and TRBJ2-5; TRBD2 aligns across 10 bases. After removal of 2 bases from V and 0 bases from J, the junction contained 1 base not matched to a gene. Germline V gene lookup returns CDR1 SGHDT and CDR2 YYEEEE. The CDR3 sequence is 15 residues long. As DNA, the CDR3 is TGTGCCAGCAGCTTTAGCGGGAGGTACCAAGAGACCCAGTACTTC. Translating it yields CASSFSGRYQETQYF.

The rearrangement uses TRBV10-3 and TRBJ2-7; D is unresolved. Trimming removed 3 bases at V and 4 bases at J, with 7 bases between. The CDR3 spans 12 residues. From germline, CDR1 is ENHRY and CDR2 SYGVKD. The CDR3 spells CAISDRVYEQYF. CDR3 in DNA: TGTGCCATCAGTGACCGGGTTTACGAGCAGTACTTC.

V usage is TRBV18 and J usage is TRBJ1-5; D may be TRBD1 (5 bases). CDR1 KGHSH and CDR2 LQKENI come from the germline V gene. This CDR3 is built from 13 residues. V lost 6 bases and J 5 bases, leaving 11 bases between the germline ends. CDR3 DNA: TGTGCCAGCTCTCCCGACAGTGATCAGCCCCAGCATTTT. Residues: CASSPDSDQPQHF.

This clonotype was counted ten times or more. The CDR3 loop is CASSPGQPYEQYF. The CDR3 region has the DNA TGTGCCAGCTCACCAGGTCAGCCCTACGAGCAGTACTTC. The genes are TRBV18 and TRBJ2-7, with no clear D. Trimming stripped 2 bases from V and 2 bases from J, with 7 bases between. This CDR3 has 13 amino acids. Germline values: CDR1 KGHSH, CDR2 LQKENI. Complete variable domain (other parts from reference TRBV18 and TRBJ2-7): NAGVMQNPRHLVRRRGQEARLRCSPMKGHSHVYWYRQLPEEGLKFMVYLQKENIIDESGMPKERFSAEFPKEGPSILRIQQVVRGDSAAYFCASSPGQPYEQYFGPGTRLTVT.

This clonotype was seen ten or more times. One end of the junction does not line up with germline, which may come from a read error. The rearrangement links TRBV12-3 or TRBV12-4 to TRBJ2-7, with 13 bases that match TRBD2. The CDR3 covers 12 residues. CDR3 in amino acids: CASRGTSGEADF. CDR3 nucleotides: TGTGCCAGCAGGGGGACTAGCGGGGAGGCGGACTTC.

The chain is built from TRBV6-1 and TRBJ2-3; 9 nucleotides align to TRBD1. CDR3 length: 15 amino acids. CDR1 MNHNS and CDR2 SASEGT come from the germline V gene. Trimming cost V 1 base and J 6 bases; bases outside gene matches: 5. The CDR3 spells CASSEGDRVSDTQYF. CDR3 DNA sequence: TGTGCCAGCAGTGAAGGGGACAGGGTGTCGGATACGCAGTATTTT.

In DNA form, the CDR3 reads TGTGCCAGCAGGGGCAGGGGTTACGAGCAGTACTTC. Translating gives CASRGRGYEQYF. J is TRBJ2-7 and V is TRBV2, with a weak D call TRBD1 (6 bases). From germline, CDR1 is SNHLY and CDR2 FYNNEI. This CDR3 contains 12 residues. Trimming left V 6 bases short and J 4 bases short, with 10 bases between.

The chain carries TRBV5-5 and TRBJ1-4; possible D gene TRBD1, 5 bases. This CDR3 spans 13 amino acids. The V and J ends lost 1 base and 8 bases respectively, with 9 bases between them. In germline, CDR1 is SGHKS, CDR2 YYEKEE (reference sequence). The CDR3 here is CASSLTGREKLFF. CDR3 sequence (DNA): TGTGCCAGCAGCTTGACAGGAAGGGAAAAACTGTTTTTT. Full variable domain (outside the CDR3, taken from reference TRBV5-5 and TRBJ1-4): DAGVTQSPTHLIKTRGQQVTLRCSPISGHKSVSWYQQVLGQGPQFIFQYYEKEERGRGNFPDRFSARQFPNYSSELNVNALLLGDSALYLCASSLTGREKLFFGSGTQLSVL.

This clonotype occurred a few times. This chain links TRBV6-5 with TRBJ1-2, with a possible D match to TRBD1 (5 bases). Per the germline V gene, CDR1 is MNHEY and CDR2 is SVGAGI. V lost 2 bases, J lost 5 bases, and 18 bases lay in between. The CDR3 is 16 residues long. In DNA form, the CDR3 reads TGTGCCAGCAGTTACGGCCGAGGGCAGGGTGGGTATGGCTACACCTTC. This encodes CASSYGRGQGGYGYTF.

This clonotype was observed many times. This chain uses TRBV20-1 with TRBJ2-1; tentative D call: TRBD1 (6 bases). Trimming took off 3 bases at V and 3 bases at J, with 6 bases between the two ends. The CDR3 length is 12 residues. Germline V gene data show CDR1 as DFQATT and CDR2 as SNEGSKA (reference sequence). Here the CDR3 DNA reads TGCAGTGCTAGCAGGGGCTACAATGAGCAGTTCTTC. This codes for CSASRGYNEQFF.

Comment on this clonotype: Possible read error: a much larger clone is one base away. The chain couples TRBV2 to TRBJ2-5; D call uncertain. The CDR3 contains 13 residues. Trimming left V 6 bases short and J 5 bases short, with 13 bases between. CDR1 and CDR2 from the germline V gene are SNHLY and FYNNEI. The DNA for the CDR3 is TGTGCCAGCAGCGAAAGGGCTAGGGAGACCCAGTACTTC. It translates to CASSERARETQYF.

The CDR3 DNA reads TGTGCCATCAGGGGCGGGGGGACCCAGCATACGCAGTATTTT. As protein: CAIRGGGTQHTQYF. The chain recombines TRBV10-3 with TRBJ2-3; 8 bases are a match to TRBD2. Trimming at V came to 6 bases and at J to 7 bases, leaving 9 bases not matched to a gene. Germline CDR1 reads ENHRY; CDR2 reads SYGVKD. The CDR3 sequence is 14 residues long.

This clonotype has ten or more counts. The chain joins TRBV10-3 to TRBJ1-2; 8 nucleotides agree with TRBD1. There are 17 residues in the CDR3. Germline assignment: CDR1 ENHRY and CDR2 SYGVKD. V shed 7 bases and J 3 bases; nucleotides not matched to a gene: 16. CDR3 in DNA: TGTGCCATCACCAACAACCTCGGGTCAGGGGGCGACTATGGCTACACCTTC. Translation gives CAITNNLGSGGDYGYTF.

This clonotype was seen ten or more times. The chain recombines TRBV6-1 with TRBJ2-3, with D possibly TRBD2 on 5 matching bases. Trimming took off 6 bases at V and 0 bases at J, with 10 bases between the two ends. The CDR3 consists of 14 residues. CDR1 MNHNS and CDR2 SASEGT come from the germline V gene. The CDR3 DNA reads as TGTGCCAGCAGCCGAGGAGGCAGCACAGATACGCAGTATTTT. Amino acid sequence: CASSRGGSTDTQYF.